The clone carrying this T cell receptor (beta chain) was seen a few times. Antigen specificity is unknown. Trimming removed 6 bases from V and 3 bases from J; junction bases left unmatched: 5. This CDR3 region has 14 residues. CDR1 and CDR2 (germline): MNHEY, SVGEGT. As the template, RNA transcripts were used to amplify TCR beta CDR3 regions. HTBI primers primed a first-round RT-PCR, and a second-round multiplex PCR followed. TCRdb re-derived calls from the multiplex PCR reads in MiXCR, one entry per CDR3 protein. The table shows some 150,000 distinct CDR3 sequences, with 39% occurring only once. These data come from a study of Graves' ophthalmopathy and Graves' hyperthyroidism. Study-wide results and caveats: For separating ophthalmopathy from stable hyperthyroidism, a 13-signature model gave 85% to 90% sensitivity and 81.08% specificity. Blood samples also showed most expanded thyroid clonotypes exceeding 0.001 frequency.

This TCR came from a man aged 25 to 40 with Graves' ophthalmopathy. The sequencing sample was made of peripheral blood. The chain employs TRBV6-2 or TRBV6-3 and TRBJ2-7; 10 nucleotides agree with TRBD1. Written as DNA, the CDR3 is TGTGCCAGCAGAAGGACAGGGGGGAACTACGAGCAGTACTTC. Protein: CASRRTGGNYEQYF.